Given below is one T cell receptor beta chain in context. Its antigen remains unidentified. Base qualities are not recorded, but no much larger clone differs from it by a single base. Library method: the immunoSEQ multiplex PCR assay. The original methods were these. A statistical classification framework was built to diagnose cytomegalovirus status from the catalog of TCR beta chain sequences. TCRdb took this table from immuneACCESS and kept in-frame rearrangements with V and J called. Such tables lack part of the clones; where checked against another copy, unresolved V genes explain under half of the gap, and the rest is unexplained. V, J and clone size derive from that table, while D and trimming were established from the DNA sequence. Present in this sample are about 120,000 clones, about nine tenths of which were seen just once. About 2% of the sample lies in the top ten. The source of the sample is a study of cytomegalovirus exposure and HLA in healthy donors (dated by TCRdb to the late 2010s). Some background on the complete study: According to a later analysis, the roughly 130 validation repertoires were produced on the same platform as the 666 repertoires of the first cohort. The study aimed to test whether cataloging public T cell receptors could reveal signatures of past pathogen exposure. Along with the approximately 700-subject first cohort, a separate validation cohort of some 130 different subjects was used. High-throughput TCR immunosequencing, statistical association of individual TCRs with disease status, and machine learning were combined to predict cytomegalovirus infection status.

What the work shows at the level of the full study, not this receptor alone: Across donors, most TCR sequences were observed very rarely, whereas some public TCRs were present in many individuals. The classifier was reported to diagnose cytomegalovirus status with high specificity and sensitivity in both the original and validation cohorts. The study gave a list of 150 to 200 TCR beta chains associated with cytomegalovirus. Subsequent analysis determined that TCRs grouped into clusters in the first cohort also showed a tendency toward co-occurrence across the 120 or so validation repertoires, and approximately 94% of cluster scores exceeded 0. A few of the identified cytomegalovirus-associated TCR beta chains were confirmed in vitro to be specific for cytomegalovirus antigens. A later analysis lacked HLA typing for the validation cohort, so it scored co-occurrence in that cohort across all 120 repertoires. The authors suggested that the approach could potentially be generalized to other disease states and immunological phenotypes.

The CDR3 has 12 amino acids, counting the end cysteine and phenylalanine. The sequence is cut down to CDR3 DNA, 36 bases in frame from base 1. Via the germline V gene, CDR1 is SGDLS and CDR2 YYNGEE. Deletion took 4 bases off V and 6 bases off J, with a span of 11 bases between the germline ends. The donors belonged to the validation cohort of about 110 subjects, which was separate from the approximately 700-subject first cohort. The receptor was isolated from a woman in her late teens or twenties in good health and CMV-seronegative. The chain joins TRBV9 to TRBJ2-7; the D gene identity is not certain. Sequencing was carried out using PBMCs. The CDR3 reads CASSLLGTEQYF. The DNA sequence follows: TGTGCCAGCAGCCTTCTAGGAACCGAGCAGTACTTC.